The clone carrying this TCR beta chain was counted a few times. Its antigen is as yet unknown. The record originates from a study of cytomegalovirus exposure and HLA in healthy donors. Turning to the study itself: Earlier results showed roughly 110 million unique TCR beta sequences derived from roughly 200 million T cells. Points from the study as a whole: It was shown in a later analysis that HLA-associated TCR beta chains were more clonally expanded than other, equally common chains.

PCR employed 60 Vbeta and 13 Jbeta primers. The method was immunoSEQ multiplex PCR; TCRdb's version includes in-frame clones alone and lacks a portion of them. The table shows 100,000 to 150,000 clones, with about 8.6% occurring only once. Germline CDR1 reads MNHEY; CDR2 reads SVGAGI. The length of the CDR3 is 13 residues. Trimming removed 7 bases from V and 2 bases from J, with 12 bases in between. This clonotype was obtained from a woman aged 40 to 50 in good health and CMV-seropositive. The V call is TRBV6-5, the J call TRBJ2-7; the D gene is possibly TRBD1 (6 bases). Source material: PBMCs. CDR3 amino acids: CASTGRQAYEQYF. The CDR3 DNA sequence: TGTGCCAGCACTGGAAGACAGGCCTACGAGCAGTACTTC.